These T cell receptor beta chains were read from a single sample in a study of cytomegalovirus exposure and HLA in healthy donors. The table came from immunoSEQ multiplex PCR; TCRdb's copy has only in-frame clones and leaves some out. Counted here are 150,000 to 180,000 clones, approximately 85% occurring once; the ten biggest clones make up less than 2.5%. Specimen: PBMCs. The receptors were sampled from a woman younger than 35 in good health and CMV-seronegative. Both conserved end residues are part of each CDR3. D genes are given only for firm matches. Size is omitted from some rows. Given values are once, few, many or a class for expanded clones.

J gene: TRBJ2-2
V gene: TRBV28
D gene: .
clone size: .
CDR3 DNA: TGTGCCATTCTCGGGGCGAACACCGGGGAGCTGTTTTTT
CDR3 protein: CAILGANTGELFF

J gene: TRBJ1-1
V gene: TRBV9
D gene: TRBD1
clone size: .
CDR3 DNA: TGTGCCAGCAGCGTAGGCCCGGGACAGGGTCACACTGAAGCTTTCTTT
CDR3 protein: CASSVGPGQGHTEAFF

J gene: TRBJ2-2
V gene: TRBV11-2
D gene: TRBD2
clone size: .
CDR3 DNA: TGTGCCAGCAGCTTATGGGCCGGGGGGGCCGGATTCGGGGAGCTGTTTTTT
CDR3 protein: CASSLWAGGAGFGELFF

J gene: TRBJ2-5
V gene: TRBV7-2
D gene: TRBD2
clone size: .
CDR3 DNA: TGTGCCAGCAGATTCGGACTAGCGGTTACACAAGAGACCCAGTACTTC
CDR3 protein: CASRFGLAVTQETQYF

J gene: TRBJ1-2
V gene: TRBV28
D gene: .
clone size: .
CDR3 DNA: TGTGCCAGCAGACGCTCCACAGCCTCAGGGAAGGTTAGCTATGGCTACACCTTC
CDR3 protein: CASRRSTASGKVSYGYTF

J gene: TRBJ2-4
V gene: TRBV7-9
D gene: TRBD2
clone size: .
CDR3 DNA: TGTGCCAGCAGCTTGCGGGAGGGCCTGATAAACATTCAGTACTTC
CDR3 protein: CASSLREGLINIQYF

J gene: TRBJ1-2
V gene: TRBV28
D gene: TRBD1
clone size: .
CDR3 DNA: TGTGCCAGCAGTTTGTTTGCTAATCAGGGGGATGGCTACACCTTC
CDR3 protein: CASSLFANQGDGYTF

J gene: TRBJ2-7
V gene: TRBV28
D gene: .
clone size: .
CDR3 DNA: TGTGCCAGCAGTTTGATGGGGGCCGGGGAGCAGTACTTC
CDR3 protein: CASSLMGAGEQYF

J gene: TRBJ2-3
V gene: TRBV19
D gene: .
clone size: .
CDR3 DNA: TGTGCCAGTAGTTTTGAGGGAGCAGATACGCAGTATTTT
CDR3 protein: CASSFEGADTQYF

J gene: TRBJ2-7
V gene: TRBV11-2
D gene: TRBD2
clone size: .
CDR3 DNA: TGTGCCAGCAGCCCGGGACTAGTCGTCTACGAGCAGTACTTC
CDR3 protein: CASSPGLVVYEQYF

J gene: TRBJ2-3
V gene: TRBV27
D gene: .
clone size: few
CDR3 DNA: TGTGCCAGCAGTCAGGGAGGGATGTGGGGGCGGGAAGATACGCAGTATTTT
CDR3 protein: CASSQGGMWGREDTQYF

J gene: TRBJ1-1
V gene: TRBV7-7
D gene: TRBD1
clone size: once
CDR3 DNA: TGTGCTAGCAGCGCGTCGGGACAGGGGTGGAACACTGAAGCTTTCTTT
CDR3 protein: CASSASGQGWNTEAFF

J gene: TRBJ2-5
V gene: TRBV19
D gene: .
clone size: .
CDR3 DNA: TGTGCCAGTAGTATGTGGCCCATACAGGGACAAGAGACCCAGTACTTC
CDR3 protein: CASSMWPIQGQETQYF

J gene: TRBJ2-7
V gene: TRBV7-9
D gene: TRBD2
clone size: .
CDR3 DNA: TGTGCCAGCAGCCGGACTAGCGGGATCTCCTACGAGCAGTACTTC
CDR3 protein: CASSRTSGISYEQYF

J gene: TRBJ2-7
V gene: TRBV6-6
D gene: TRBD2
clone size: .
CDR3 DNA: TGTGCCAGCAGTAGGGGAGGGCAGGGAGCCTACGAGCAGTACTTC
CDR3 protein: CASSRGGQGAYEQYF

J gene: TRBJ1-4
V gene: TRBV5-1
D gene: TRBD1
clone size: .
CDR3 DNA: TGCGCCAGCAGCTTTGGGACAGCCCCTAATGAAAAACTGTTTTTT
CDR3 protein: CASSFGTAPNEKLFF

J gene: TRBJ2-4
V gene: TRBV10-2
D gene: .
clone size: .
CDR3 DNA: TGCGCCAGCAGTGAGCCAGGGGGGGCCAAAAACATTCAGTACTTC
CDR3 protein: CASSEPGGAKNIQYF

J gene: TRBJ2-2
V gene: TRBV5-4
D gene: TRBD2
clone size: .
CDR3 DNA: TGTGCCAGCAGGCCGCCTAGCGGGGGGCCGGGGACCGGGGAGCTGTTTTTT
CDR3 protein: CASRPPSGGPGTGELFF

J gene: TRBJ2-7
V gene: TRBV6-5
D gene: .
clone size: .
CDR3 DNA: TGTGCCAGCAGTATTGAGTGGGCAGCGGACGAGCAGTACTTC
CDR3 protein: CASSIEWAADEQYF

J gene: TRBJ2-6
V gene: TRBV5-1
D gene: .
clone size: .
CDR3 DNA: TGCGCCAGCTCCTTGGGGGGCAGAGGGGCCAACGTCCTGACTTTC
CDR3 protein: CASSLGGRGANVLTF

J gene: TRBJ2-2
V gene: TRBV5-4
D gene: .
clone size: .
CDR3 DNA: TGTGCCAGCAGCACACAAACGGGACACTTCACCGGGGAGCTGTTTTTT
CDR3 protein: CASSTQTGHFTGELFF

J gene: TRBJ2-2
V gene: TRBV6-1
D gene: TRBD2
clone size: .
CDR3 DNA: TGTGCCAGCAGGGGGACTAGTGGGGTCGCCGGGGAGCTGTTTTTT
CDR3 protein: CASRGTSGVAGELFF

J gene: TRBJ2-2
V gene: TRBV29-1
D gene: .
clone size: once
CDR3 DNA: TGCAGCGTTGAGACGGGATCGGTGAACACCGGGGAGCTGTTTTTT
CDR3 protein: CSVETGSVNTGELFF

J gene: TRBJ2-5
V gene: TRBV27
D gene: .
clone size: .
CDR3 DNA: TGTGCCAGCAGTTCCCCCTCCGGAGGGGAGACCCAGTACTTC
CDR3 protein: CASSSPSGGETQYF

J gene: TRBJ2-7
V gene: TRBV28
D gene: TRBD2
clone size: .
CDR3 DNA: TGTGCCAGCAGTTTAATCGCCAGCGGGAGTTCCGAGCAGTACTTC
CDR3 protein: CASSLIASGSSEQYF

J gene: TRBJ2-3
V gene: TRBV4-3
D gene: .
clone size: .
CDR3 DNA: TGCGCCAGCAGCCAAGAGGGCGGGAGCACAGATACGCAGTATTTT
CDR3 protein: CASSQEGGSTDTQYF

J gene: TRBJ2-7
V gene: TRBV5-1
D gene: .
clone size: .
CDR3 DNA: TGCGCCAGCAGCTTGGCGACAGTCTCCGAGCAGTACTTC
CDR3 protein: CASSLATVSEQYF

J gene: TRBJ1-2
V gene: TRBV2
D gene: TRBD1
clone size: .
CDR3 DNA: TGTGCCAGCAGAGGGACAGGTTGCGGCTACACCTTC
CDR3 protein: CASRGTGCGYTF

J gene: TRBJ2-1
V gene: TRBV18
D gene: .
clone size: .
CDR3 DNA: TGTGCCAGCTCACCAATCGAAGCAAGCGAGCAGTTCTTC
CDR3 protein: CASSPIEASEQFF

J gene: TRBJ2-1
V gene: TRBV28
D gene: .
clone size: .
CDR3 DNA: TGTGCCAGCCGCAGCGGGCGGGCCTACAATGAGCAGTTCTTC
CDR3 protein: CASRSGRAYNEQFF

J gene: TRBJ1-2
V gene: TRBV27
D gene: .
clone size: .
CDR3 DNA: TGTGCCAGCAGTTTATTTGGAGGGCTTGACTATGGCTACACCTTC
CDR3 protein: CASSLFGGLDYGYTF

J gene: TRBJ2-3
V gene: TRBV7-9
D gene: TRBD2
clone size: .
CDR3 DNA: TGTGCCAGCAGCTTAGGGTATAGACTAGCGGAAATCACAGATACGCAGTATTTT
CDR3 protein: CASSLGYRLAEITDTQYF

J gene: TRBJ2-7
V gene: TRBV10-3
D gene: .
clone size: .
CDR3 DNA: TGTGCCATCAGCCCATTACAGGGATCGGTCTCCTACGAGCAGTACTTC
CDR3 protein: CAISPLQGSVSYEQYF

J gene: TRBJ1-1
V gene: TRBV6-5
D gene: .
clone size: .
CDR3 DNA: TGTGCCAGCAGTTACGGGCTGGCGAACACTGAAGCTTTCTTT
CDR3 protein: CASSYGLANTEAFF

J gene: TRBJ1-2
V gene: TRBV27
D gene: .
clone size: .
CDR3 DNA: TGTGCCAGCAGTTTAGCAGGGACAAGCTATGGCTACACCTTC
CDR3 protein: CASSLAGTSYGYTF

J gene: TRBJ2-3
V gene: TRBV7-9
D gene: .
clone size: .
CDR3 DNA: TGTGCCAGCAGCACCTCCGGGAGCACAGATACGCAGTATTTT
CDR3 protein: CASSTSGSTDTQYF

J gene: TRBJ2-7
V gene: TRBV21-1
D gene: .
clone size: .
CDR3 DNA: TGTGCCAGCAGCAAAGAAGAGCCCCGGGAGTACTTC
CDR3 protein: CASSKEEPREYF

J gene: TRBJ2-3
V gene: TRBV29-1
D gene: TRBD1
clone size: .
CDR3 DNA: TGCAGCGTCCAGACACAGGGGATTTCAGATACGCAGTATTTT
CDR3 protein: CSVQTQGISDTQYF

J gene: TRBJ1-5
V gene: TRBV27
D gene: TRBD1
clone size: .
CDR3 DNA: TGTGCCAGCAGTTTATTGGGACAGGGTAGCAATCAGCCCCAGCATTTT
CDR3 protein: CASSLLGQGSNQPQHF

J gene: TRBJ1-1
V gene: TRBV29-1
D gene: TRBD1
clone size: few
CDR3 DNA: TGCAGCGCTAGGACAGGGGGCACTGAAGCTTTCTTT
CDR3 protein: CSARTGGTEAFF

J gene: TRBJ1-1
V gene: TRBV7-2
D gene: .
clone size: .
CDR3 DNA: TGTGCCAGCAGCTCCCGAAGGGGAAACACTGAAGCTTTCTTT
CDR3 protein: CASSSRRGNTEAFF

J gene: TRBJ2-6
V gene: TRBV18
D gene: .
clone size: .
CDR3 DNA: TGTGCCAGCTCACCGAGGGTCTTGGGGGCCAACGTCCTGACTTTC
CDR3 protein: CASSPRVLGANVLTF

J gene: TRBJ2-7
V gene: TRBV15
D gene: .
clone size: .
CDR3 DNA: TGTGCCACCAGCAGGGGTGGGAGCTCCTACGAGCAGTACTTC
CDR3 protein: CATSRGGSSYEQYF

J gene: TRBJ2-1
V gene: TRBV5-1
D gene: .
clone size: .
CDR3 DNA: TGCGCCAGCAGCTCCTCTGGCGGTTCCTACAATGAGCAGTTCTTC
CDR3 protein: CASSSSGGSYNEQFF

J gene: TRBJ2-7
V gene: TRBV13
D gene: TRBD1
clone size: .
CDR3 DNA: TGTGCCAGCAGCACCGCTGGGACAGGGGGCTACGAGCAGTACTTC
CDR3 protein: CASSTAGTGGYEQYF

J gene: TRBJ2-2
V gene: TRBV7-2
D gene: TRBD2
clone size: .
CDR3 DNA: TGTGCCAGCAGCCGCGGGGGGAGCTCCGGGGAGCTGTTTTTT
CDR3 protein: CASSRGGSSGELFF

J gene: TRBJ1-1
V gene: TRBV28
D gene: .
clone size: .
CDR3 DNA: TGTGCCAGCAGTTTGCCCCGGACAGCCTACACTGAAGCTTTCTTT
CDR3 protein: CASSLPRTAYTEAFF

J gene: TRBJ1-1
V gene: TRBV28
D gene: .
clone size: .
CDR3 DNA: TGTGCCAGCAGTCACTCGGGGGGAGCTTTCTTT
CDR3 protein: CASSHSGGAFF

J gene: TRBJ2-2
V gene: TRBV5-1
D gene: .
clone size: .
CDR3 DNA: TGCGCCAGCAGCTTGGCCACGGCCGGGACCGGGGAGCTGTTTTTT
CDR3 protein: CASSLATAGTGELFF

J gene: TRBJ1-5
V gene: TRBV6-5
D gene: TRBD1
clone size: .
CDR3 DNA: TGTGCCAGCAGTTTACAGGGGGCCTATCAGCCCCAGCATTTT
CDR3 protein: CASSLQGAYQPQHF

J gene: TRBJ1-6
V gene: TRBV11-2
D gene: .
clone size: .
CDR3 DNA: TGTGCCAGCAGCCCCCCCCCGACATACAAAAATTCACCCCTCCACTTT
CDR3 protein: CASSPPPTYKNSPLHF

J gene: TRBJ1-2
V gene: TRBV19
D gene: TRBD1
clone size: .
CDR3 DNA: TGTGCCAGTAGTTGGCAGGGGGAGGACTATGGCTACACCTTC
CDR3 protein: CASSWQGEDYGYTF

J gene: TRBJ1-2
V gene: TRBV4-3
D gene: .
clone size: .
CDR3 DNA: TGCGCCAGCAGCCAAGATTCCGAGGGGGTAGGCGGCTACACCTTC
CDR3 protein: CASSQDSEGVGGYTF

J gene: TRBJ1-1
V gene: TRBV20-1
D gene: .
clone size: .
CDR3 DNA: TGCAGTGCCGCGCGCACTGAAGCTTTCTTT
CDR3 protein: CSAARTEAFF

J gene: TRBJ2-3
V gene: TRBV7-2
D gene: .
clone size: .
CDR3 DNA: TGTGCCAGCAGCCCTAGAGCAGATACGCAGTATTTT
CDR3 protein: CASSPRADTQYF

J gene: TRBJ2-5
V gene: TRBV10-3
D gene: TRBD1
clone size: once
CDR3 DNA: TGTGCCATCAGTGAGACGGGACAGTTCCAAGAGACCCAGTACTTC
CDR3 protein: CAISETGQFQETQYF

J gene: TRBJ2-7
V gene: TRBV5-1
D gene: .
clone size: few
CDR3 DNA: TGCGCCAGCAGCTTGGGCGGGCACCTTTACGAGCAGTACTTC
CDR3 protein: CASSLGGHLYEQYF